Listed below are T cell receptor beta chains from one sample, sequenced in a study of regulatory T cells in long-lasting Graves disease. TCRdb fed the multiplex PCR reads into MiXCR, producing one record per CDR3 protein. Of 500,000 to 700,000 distinct CDR3 sequences listed, about 30% are singletons. The sequencing used peripheral blood mononuclear cells (PBMCs), collected when the disease was refractory, from a patient treated with antithyroid drugs. The receptor set was obtained from a female donor with Graves disease. CDR3s include the opening cysteine and the closing phenylalanine or tryptophan. Each record gives: V gene, clone size, D gene, J gene, CDR3 protein, CDR3 DNA. A D gene is named only where the DNA matches it firmly. Not every row has a clone size; where given, it reads once, few, many or a size class.

TRBV6-1,once,NA,TRBJ2-5,CASVCSDPQETQYF,TGTGCCAGCGTCTGCTCTGACCCCCAAGAGACCCAGTACTTC
TRBV20-1,NA,TRBD2,TRBJ2-7,CSAREAGGYEQYF,TGCAGTGCTAGGGAAGCGGGAGGGTACGAGCAGTACTTC
TRBV18,NA,NA,TRBJ1-2,CASQGLGQPYGYTF,TGTGCCAGCCAGGGCCTTGGACAACCCTATGGCTACACCTTC
TRBV28,few,TRBD1,TRBJ1-2,CASSLVRDRGGYTF,TGTGCCAGCAGTTTAGTTCGGGACAGGGGTGGCTACACCTTC
TRBV5-1,NA,NA,TRBJ1-4,CASSLDGWGTTNEKLFF,TGCGCCAGCAGCTTGGACGGATGGGGGACAACTAATGAAAAACTGTTTTTT
TRBV28,few,TRBD2,TRBJ2-1,CASRGLAGSNEQFF,TGTGCCAGCAGGGGACTAGCGGGATCCAATGAGCAGTTCTTC
TRBV29-1,few,TRBD2,TRBJ2-3,CSGSGSATDTQYF,TGCAGCGGGAGCGGGAGTGCGACAGATACGCAGTATTTT
TRBV30,NA,NA,TRBJ1-6,CAWSGGFNSPLHF,TGTGCCTGGAGCGGCGGTTTTAATTCACCCCTCCACTTT
TRBV19,few,NA,TRBJ1-1,CASSIASTGQGTEAFF,TGTGCCAGTAGTATCGCCTCGACAGGCCAGGGAACTGAAGCTTTCTTT
TRBV6-1,few,NA,TRBJ1-2,CASSEVEGLGYGYTF,TGTGCCAGCAGTGAAGTTGAAGGTTTGGGGTATGGCTACACCTTC
TRBV20-1,many,NA,TRBJ2-7,CSASRAVYEQYF,TGCAGTGCTTCCAGGGCAGTTTACGAGCAGTACTTC
TRBV12-3/TRBV12-4,few,NA,TRBJ1-5,CASSLRDWDQPQHF,TGTGCCAGCAGTTTAAGAGATTGGGATCAGCCCCAGCATTTT
TRBV19,NA,NA,TRBJ1-5,CASIDRTLLSNQPQHF,TGTGCCAGCATCGACCGAACCCTACTTAGCAATCAGCCCCAGCATTTT
TRBV28,NA,TRBD1,TRBJ1-2,CASTNRGQGRPYGYTF,TGTGCCAGCACCAACCGAGGACAGGGGCGACCTTATGGCTACACCTTC
TRBV28,few,TRBD1,TRBJ2-5,CVSSRGPGTGQETQYF,TGTGTCAGCAGTCGCGGGCCCGGGACAGGGCAAGAGACCCAGTACTTC
TRBV27,few,NA,TRBJ1-2,CASSVLGPGGDYGYTF,TGTGCCAGCAGCGTCTTAGGACCCGGAGGGGACTATGGCTACACCTTC
TRBV27,few,NA,TRBJ1-3,CASSLKGPGNTIYF,TGTGCCAGCAGTCTAAAGGGGCCTGGAAACACCATATATTTT
TRBV12-3/TRBV12-4,once,NA,TRBJ1-1,CASKTRVWAEAFF,TGTGCCAGTAAGACAAGGGTTTGGGCTGAAGCTTTCTTT
TRBV2,few,NA,TRBJ2-3,CASSVRGDRTDTQYF,TGTGCCAGCAGTGTCCGCGGCGACCGCACAGATACGCAGTATTTT
TRBV12-3/TRBV12-4,many,TRBD1,TRBJ1-2,CASVTGGAGGYTF,TGTGCCAGTGTGACAGGGGGCGCGGGTGGCTACACCTTC
TRBV12-3/TRBV12-4,many,TRBD1,TRBJ2-1,CASSPGQSSYNEQFF,TGTGCCAGCAGTCCGGGACAGAGCTCCTACAATGAGCAGTTCTTC
TRBV12-3/TRBV12-4,NA,NA,TRBJ1-5,CASSYSGAGHQPQHF,TGTGCCAGCAGCTACTCCGGGGCGGGCCATCAGCCCCAGCATTTT
TRBV28,many,NA,TRBJ1-5,CASSLYDFNQPQHF,TGTGCCAGCAGTTTATATGACTTCAATCAGCCCCAGCATTTT
TRBV5-6,many,NA,TRBJ1-5,CASSLQGQPQHF,TGTGCCAGCAGTTTACAGGGTCAGCCCCAGCATTTT
TRBV20-1,NA,TRBD2,TRBJ2-5,CSAREASGRGTQYF,TGCAGTGCTAGAGAGGCTAGCGGGAGGGGGACCCAGTACTTC
TRBV20-1,NA,NA,TRBJ1-1,CSALNVGAGIMNTEAFF,TGCAGTGCTCTTAACGTGGGGGCAGGAATAATGAACACTGAAGCTTTCTTT
TRBV28,many,NA,TRBJ1-3,CASRRPGVVGNTIYF,TGTGCCAGCAGGAGACCCGGGGTGGTCGGAAACACCATATATTTT
TRBV29-1,NA,NA,TRBJ1-2,CSVEGPLNYGYTF,TGCAGCGTTGAAGGACCTTTAAACTATGGCTACACCTTC
TRBV27,NA,NA,TRBJ2-3,CASSTLADADTQYF,TGTGCCAGCAGCACGCTCGCTGATGCAGATACGCAGTATTTT
TRBV6-2/TRBV6-3,NA,NA,TRBJ2-7,CATSGAPNYEQYF,TGTGCCACCTCAGGGGCCCCCAACTACGAGCAGTACTTC
TRBV27,few,NA,TRBJ1-1,CASSLPDMNTEAFF,TGTGCCAGCAGTTTACCTGACATGAACACTGAAGCTTTCTTT
TRBV10-3,NA,NA,TRBJ1-5,CASRPGDNQPQHF,TGTGCCAGCAGACCCGGCGATAATCAGCCCCAGCATTTT
TRBV7-2,NA,TRBD2,TRBJ2-5,CASSLRGRAGETQYF,TGTGCCAGCAGCTTGCGCGGGAGGGCCGGGGAGACCCAGTACTTC
TRBV6-5,NA,TRBD2,TRBJ2-7,CASSYSFREGYEQYF,TGTGCCAGCAGTTACTCGTTCAGGGAGGGCTACGAGCAGTACTTC
TRBV20-1,NA,TRBD1,TRBJ1-6,CSASAPRDSGNSPLHF,TGCAGTGCTAGCGCGCCGCGGGACAGTGGTAATTCACCCCTCCACTTT
TRBV29-1,few,TRBD1,TRBJ2-7,CSVVQGGYEQYF,TGCAGCGTTGTACAGGGGGGATACGAGCAGTACTTC
TRBV10-3,few,TRBD1,TRBJ2-7,CAINRDREGYEQYF,TGTGCCATTAACCGGGACAGGGAAGGCTACGAGCAGTACTTC
TRBV20-1,NA,TRBD1,TRBJ2-7,CSASDRGPNEQYF,TGCAGTGCTAGCGACAGGGGGCCCAACGAGCAGTACTTC
TRBV19,few,TRBD1,TRBJ1-2,CASSIVAGTGSHTF,TGTGCCAGTAGTATAGTGGCCGGGACAGGGAGTCACACCTTC
TRBV12-3/TRBV12-4,few,NA,TRBJ1-1,CASSLAGGVMNTEAFF,TGTGCCAGCAGTTTGGCTGGGGGGGTAATGAACACTGAAGCTTTCTTT
TRBV27,NA,NA,TRBJ1-4,CASSLSGGYNEKLFF,TGTGCCAGCAGTTTATCAGGAGGATACAATGAAAAACTGTTTTTT
TRBV6-1,few,NA,TRBJ1-1,CASSLTWVVGTEAFF,TGTGCCAGCAGCCTGACATGGGTAGTCGGCACTGAAGCTTTCTTT
TRBV27,many,TRBD1,TRBJ2-7,CAIIRYGQGYEQYF,TGTGCCATCATCCGGTATGGACAGGGGTACGAGCAGTACTTC
TRBV10-3,NA,TRBD2,TRBJ2-7,CAIQTSGTYEQYF,TGTGCCATACAGACTAGCGGGACGTACGAGCAGTACTTC
TRBV5-1,NA,TRBD1,TRBJ2-4,CASSLAGGQNIQYF,TGCGCCAGCAGCTTGGCAGGGGGCCAGAACATTCAGTACTTC
TRBV20-1,few,TRBD2,TRBJ2-7,CSARTGTSGAKDEQYF,TGCAGTGCTAGAACCGGGACTAGCGGAGCTAAGGACGAGCAGTACTTC
TRBV15,NA,TRBD1,TRBJ2-7,CATSRAPTGAYEQYF,TGTGCCACCAGCAGGGCCCCGACAGGGGCCTACGAGCAGTACTTC
TRBV3-1,NA,TRBD1,TRBJ2-7,CASRSPGQAREYF,TGTGCCAGCAGGTCCCCGGGACAGGCTCGAGAGTACTTC
TRBV7-3,few,TRBD1,TRBJ1-2,CASSLRQGASGYTF,TGTGCCAGCAGCTTAAGACAGGGGGCTTCCGGCTACACCTTC
TRBV18,few,NA,TRBJ1-1,CASSLVQLDTEAFF,TGTGCCAGCTCACTGGTACAACTGGACACTGAAGCTTTCTTT